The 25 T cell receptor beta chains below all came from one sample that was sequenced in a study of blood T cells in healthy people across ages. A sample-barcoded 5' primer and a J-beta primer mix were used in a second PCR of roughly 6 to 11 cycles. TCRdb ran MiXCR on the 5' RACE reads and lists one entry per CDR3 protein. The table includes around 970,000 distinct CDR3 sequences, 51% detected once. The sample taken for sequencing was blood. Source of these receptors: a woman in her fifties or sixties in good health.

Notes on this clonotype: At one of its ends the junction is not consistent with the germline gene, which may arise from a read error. CDR3 nucleotide sequence: TGTGCCAGCAGTAAGCGGTCCAAAAACACACATACGCAGTATTTT. It codes for CASSKRSKNTHTQYF. The chain carries TRBV2 and TRBJ2-3; D is perhaps TRBD2 (5 bases). CDR3 length: 15 amino acids. From germline, CDR1 is SNHLY and CDR2 FYNNEI.

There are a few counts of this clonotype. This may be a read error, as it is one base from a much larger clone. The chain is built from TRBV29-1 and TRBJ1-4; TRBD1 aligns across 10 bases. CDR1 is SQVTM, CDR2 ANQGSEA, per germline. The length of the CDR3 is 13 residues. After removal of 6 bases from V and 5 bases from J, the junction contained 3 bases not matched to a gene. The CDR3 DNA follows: TGCAGCGTGGTGGGACAGGGGAATGAAAAACTGTTTTTT. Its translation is CSVVGQGNEKLFF.

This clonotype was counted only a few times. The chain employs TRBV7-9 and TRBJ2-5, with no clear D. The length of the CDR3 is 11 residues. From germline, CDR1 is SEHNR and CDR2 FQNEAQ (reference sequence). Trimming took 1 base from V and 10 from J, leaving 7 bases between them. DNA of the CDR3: TGTGCCAGCAGCTTAGGGAAGATCCAGTACTTC. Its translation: CASSLGKIQYF.

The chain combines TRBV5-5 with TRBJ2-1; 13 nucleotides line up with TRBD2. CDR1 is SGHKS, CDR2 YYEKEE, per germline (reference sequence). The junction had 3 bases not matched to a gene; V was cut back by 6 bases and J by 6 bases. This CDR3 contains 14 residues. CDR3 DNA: TGTGCCAGCACTTGGACTAGCGGGAGCAATGAGCAGTTCTTC. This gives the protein CASTWTSGSNEQFF.

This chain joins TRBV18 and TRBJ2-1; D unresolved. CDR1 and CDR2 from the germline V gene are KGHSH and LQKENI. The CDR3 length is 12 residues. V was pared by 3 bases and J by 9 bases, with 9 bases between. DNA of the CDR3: TGTGCCAGCTCACCTGACTCTGGTGAGCAGTTCTTC. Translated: CASSPDSGEQFF.

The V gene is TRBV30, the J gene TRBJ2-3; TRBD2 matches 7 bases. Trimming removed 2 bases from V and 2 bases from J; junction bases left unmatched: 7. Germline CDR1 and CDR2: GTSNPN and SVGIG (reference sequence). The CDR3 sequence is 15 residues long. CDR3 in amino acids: CAWSMASGLTDTQYF. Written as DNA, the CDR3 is TGTGCCTGGAGTATGGCTAGCGGACTCACAGATACGCAGTATTTT.

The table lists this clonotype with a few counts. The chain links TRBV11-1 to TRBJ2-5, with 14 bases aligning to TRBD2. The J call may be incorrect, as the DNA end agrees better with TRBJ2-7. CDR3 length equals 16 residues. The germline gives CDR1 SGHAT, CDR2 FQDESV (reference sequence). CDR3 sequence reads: CASSVPGLAGVIEQYF. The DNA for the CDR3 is TGTGCCAGCAGCGTGCCGGGACTAGCGGGAGTCATCGAGCAGTACTTC.

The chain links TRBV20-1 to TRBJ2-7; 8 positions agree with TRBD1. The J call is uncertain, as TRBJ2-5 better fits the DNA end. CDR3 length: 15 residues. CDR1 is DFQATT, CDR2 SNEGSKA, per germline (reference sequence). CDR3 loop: CSASSSGGSGETQYF. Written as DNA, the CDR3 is TGCAGTGCTAGCTCTTCAGGGGGCTCGGGAGAGACCCAGTACTTC.

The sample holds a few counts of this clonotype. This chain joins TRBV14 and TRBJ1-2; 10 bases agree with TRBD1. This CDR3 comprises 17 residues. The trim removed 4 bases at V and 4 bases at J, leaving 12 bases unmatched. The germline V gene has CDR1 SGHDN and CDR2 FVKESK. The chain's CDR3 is CASSPSGQGVISYGYTF. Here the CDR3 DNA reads TGTGCCAGCAGCCCGTCCGGACAGGGGGTGATTAGCTATGGCTACACCTTC.

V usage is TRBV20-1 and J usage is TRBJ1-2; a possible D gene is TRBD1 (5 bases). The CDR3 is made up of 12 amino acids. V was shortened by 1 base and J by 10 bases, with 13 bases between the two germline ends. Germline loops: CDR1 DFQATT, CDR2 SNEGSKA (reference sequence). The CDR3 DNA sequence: TGCAGTGCTAGAGTCCCAGGGTACGACTACACCTTC. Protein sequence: CSARVPGYDYTF.

CDR3 residues: CSARRVGSYNEQYF. CDR3 DNA: TGCAGTGCTAGAAGAGTTGGGAGCTACAATGAGCAGTACTTC. J is TRBJ2-5 and V is TRBV20-1, with D tentatively TRBD2 (5 bases). V dropped 2 bases and J dropped 11 bases, with 21 bases sitting between them. The CDR3 has 14 amino acids. Looked up from germline, CDR1 is DFQATT and CDR2 is SNEGSKA (reference sequence).

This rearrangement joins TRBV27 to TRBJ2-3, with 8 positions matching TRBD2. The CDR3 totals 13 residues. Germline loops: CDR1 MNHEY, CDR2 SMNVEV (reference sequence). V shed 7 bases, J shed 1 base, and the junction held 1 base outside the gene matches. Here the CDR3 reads CASMTSGTDTQYF. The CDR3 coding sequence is TGTGCCAGCATGACTAGCGGCACAGATACGCAGTATTTT.

CDR3 sequence (DNA): TGTGCCACCAGCAGAGATCTTTGGGGAGGGGAACGAGCTTTCTTT. Translation gives CATSRDLWGGERAFF. The chain recombines TRBV15 with TRBJ1-1; possibly TRBD1 for D (5 bases). With 0 bases removed from V and 10 bases from J, the gap between germline ends came to 18 bases. CDR3 length equals 15 residues. Germline V gives CDR1 LNHNV, CDR2 YYDKDF (reference sequence). Supplemented by reference TRBV15 and TRBJ1-1, the full variable domain reads DAMVIQNPRYQVTQFGKPVTLSCSQTLNHNVMYWYQQKSSQAPKLLFHYYDKDFNNEADTPDNFQSRRPNTSFCFLDIRSPGLGDTAMYLCATSRDLWGGERAFFGQGTRLTVV.

Here the CDR3 reads CASSFHGRGTGELFF. Here the CDR3 DNA reads TGTGCCAGCAGTTTTCACGGTCGTGGCACCGGGGAGCTGTTTTTT. J is TRBJ2-2 and V is TRBV28; D remains unclear. CDR3 length: 15 residues. Germline assignment: CDR1 MDHEN and CDR2 SYDVKM. With 3 bases removed from V and 4 bases from J, the gap between germline ends came to 12 bases.

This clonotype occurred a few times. The CDR3 sequence is CSVETWGLAMHNEQFF. The CDR3 nucleotides are TGCAGCGTTGAGACTTGGGGACTAGCGATGCACAATGAGCAGTTCTTC. The gene calls are TRBV29-1 and TRBJ2-1; 10 bases map to TRBD2. J was trimmed by 5 bases and V by 3 bases; bases with no gene match: 10. CDR1 and CDR2 (germline): SQVTM, ANQGSEA. The CDR3 has 16 amino acids.

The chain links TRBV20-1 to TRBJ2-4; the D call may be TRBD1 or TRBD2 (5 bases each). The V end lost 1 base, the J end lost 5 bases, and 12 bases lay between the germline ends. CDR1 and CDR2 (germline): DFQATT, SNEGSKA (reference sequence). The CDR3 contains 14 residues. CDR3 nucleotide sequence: TGCAGTGCTAGAGGGGGCGGGCGACAAAACATTCAGTACTTC. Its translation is CSARGGGRQNIQYF.

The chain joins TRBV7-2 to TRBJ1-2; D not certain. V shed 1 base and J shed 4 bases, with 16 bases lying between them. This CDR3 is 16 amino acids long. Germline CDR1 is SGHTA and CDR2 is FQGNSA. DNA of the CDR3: TGTGCCAGCAGCTTAGTAGCAGGCAGGAACCTCTATGGCTACACCTTC. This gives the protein CASSLVAGRNLYGYTF.

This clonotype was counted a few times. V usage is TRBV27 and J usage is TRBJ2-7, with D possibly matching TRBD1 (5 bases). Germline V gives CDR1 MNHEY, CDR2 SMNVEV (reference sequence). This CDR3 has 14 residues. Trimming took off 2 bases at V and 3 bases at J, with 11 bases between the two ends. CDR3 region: CASSLRGTLYEQYF. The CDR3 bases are TGTGCCAGCAGTTTAAGGGGAACCCTCTACGAGCAGTACTTC.

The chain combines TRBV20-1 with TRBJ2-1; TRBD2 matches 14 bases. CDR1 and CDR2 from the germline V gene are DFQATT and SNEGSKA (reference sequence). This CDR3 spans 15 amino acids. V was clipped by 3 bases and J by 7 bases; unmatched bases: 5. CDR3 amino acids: CSASPGLAGDNEQFF. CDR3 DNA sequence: TGCAGTGCTAGTCCGGGACTAGCGGGAGATAATGAGCAGTTCTTC.

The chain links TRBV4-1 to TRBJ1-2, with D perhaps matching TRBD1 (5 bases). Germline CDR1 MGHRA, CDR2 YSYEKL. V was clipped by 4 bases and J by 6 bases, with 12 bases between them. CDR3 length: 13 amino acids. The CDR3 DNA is TGCGCCAGCAGCCGTTACGAGGGGCATGGCTACACCTTC. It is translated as CASSRYEGHGYTF.

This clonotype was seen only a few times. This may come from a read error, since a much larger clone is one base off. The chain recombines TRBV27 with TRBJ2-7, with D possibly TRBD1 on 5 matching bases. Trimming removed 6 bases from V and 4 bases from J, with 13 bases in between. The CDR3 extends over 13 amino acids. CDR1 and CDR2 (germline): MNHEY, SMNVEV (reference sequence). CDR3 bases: TGTGCCAGCAGCGATTCAAGACAGTACGAGCAGTACTTC. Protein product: CASSDSRQYEQYF.

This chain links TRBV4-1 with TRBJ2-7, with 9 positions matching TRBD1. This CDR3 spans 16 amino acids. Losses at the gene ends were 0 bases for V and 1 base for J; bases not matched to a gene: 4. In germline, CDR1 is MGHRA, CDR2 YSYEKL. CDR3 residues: CASSQERTGASYEQYF. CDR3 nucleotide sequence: TGCGCCAGCAGCCAAGAAAGGACAGGGGCATCCTACGAGCAGTACTTC.

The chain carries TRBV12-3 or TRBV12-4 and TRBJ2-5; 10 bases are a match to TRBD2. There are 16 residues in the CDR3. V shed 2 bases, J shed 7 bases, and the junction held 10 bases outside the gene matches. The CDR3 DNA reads TGTGCCAGCAGTTTATCCGCCGGACTAGCGGATAGGACCCAGTACTTC. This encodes CASSLSAGLADRTQYF.

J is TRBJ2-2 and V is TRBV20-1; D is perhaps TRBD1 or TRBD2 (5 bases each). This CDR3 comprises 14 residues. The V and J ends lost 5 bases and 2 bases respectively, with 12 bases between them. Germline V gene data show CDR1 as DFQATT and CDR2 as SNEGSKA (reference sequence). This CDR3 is CSAPGASNTGELFF. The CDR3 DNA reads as TGCAGTGCTCCCGGGGCTAGCAACACCGGGGAGCTGTTTTTT.

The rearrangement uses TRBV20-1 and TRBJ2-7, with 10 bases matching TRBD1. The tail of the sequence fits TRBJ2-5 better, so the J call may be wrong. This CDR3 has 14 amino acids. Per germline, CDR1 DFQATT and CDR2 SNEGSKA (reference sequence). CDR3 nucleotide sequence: TGCAGTGCTAGGACAGGGGGCCTGGAAGAGACCCAGTACTTC. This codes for CSARTGGLEETQYF.